This entry is about one T cell receptor beta chain. Clones were read by immunoSEQ multiplex PCR, and TCRdb kept only the in-frame ones, dropping some. The sample lists about 2.3 million clones; approximately 95% were seen once. This CDR3 spans 15 amino acids. The ends lost 7 bases at V and 8 bases at J; junction bases unmatched: 8. CDR1 is LNHDA and CDR2 is SQIVND in the germline V gene (reference sequence). These data originate in a study of shared clonotypes between healthy human individuals. For the study at large: With ages of 18 to 49, the donors were a couple of women and a few men.

This TCR came from a young man in good health. Some clones in this sample may be carry-over from other donors' samples. The material sequenced was naive CD4+ T cells from PBMCs. Subset specified: CD45RA+ positively selected. The V gene is TRBV19, the J gene TRBJ2-1; 13 bases are shared with TRBD2. The CDR3 nucleotides read TGTGCCAGTACTCCACTAGCGGGAGGGTCTTATGAGCAGTTCTTC. Amino acid sequence: CASTPLAGGSYEQFF.